Each of the 25 T cell receptor beta chains below was sequenced from the same sample in a study of T cell repertoires in cytomegalovirus infection. One entry per CDR3 protein, called by TCRdb with MiXCR from the reads. The sample yields 76,000 or so distinct CDR3 sequences, around 3.4% seen once. The sample taken for sequencing was PBMCs. These receptors were obtained from a human donor in good health (CMV status not recorded). Some clones in this sample may be carry-over from other donors' samples.

This clonotype came up many times. This chain links TRBV7-9 with TRBJ1-6, with D hard to call. Between the trimmed V and J ends, which lost 5 bases and 0 bases, there was a span of 11 bases. The CDR3 runs to 16 residues. CDR1 and CDR2 from the germline V gene are SEHNR and FQNEAQ (reference sequence). Here the CDR3 DNA reads TGTGCCAGCAGCCCTAGTCCGGCCTCCTATAATTCACCCCTCCACTTT. Protein sequence: CASSPSPASYNSPLHF. The full variable domain, rest sourced from reference TRBV7-9 and TRBJ1-6, is DTGVSQNPRHKITKRGQNVTFRCDPISEHNRLYWYRQTLGQGPEFLTYFQNEAQLEKSRLLSDRFSAERPKGSFSTLEIQRTEQGDSAMYLCASSPSPASYNSPLHFGNGTRLTVT.

In this sample, this clonotype turned up many times. The chain is built from TRBV28 and TRBJ1-1; D not resolved. The V end was cut by 7 bases, the J end by 1 base, with 19 bases between. Germline V gene lookup returns CDR1 MDHEN and CDR2 SYDVKM. This CDR3 is 16 amino acids long. CDR3 in amino acids: CASNLSAGNKNTEAFF. The CDR3 bases are TGTGCCAGCAACCTGTCAGCGGGAAACAAGAACACTGAAGCTTTCTTT.

Ten or more counts support this clonotype. This sequence joins TRBV7-6 and TRBJ2-7; 7 bases are shared with TRBD1. This CDR3 has 14 residues. Trimming cost V 6 bases and J 5 bases; bases outside gene matches: 10. Germline values: CDR1 SGHVS, CDR2 FNYEAQ. This CDR3 is CASSSTGDSHEQYF. DNA of the CDR3: TGTGCCAGCAGTTCTACAGGGGATTCCCACGAGCAGTACTTC.

The table lists this clonotype with many counts. The gene calls are TRBV7-9 and TRBJ1-4; possible D gene TRBD1, 5 bases. Germline values: CDR1 SEHNR, CDR2 FQNEAQ (reference sequence). Trimming stripped 8 bases from V and 1 base from J, with 17 bases between. The CDR3 loop spans 16 amino acids. CDR3 residues: CASHGGLRGTNEKLFF. In nucleotides, the CDR3 is TGTGCCAGCCACGGGGGGTTAAGAGGAACTAATGAAAAACTGTTTTTT. The whole variable domain, remainder taken from reference TRBV7-9 and TRBJ1-4, is DTGVSQNPRHKITKRGQNVTFRCDPISEHNRLYWYRQTLGQGPEFLTYFQNEAQLEKSRLLSDRFSAERPKGSFSTLEIQRTEQGDSAMYLCASHGGLRGTNEKLFFGSGTQLSVL.

This clonotype was counted many times. This sequence joins TRBV7-2 and TRBJ2-3, with TRBD2 matching 12 bases. The germline CDR1 and CDR2 sequences are SGHTA and FQGNSA. J was trimmed by 1 base and V by 5 bases; bases with no gene match: 7. CDR3 length equals 17 residues. CDR3 loop: CASSPSGTSGRTDTQYF. DNA of the CDR3: TGTGCCAGCAGCCCCAGTGGGACTAGCGGGCGCACAGATACGCAGTATTTT.

At least ten counts were recorded for this clonotype. The chain joins TRBV29-1 to TRBJ1-5, with D possibly matching TRBD1 (5 bases). V was cut by 4 bases and J by 3 bases, with 10 bases left in between. The CDR3 runs 13 residues. CDR1 and CDR2 (germline): SQVTM, ANQGSEA. This CDR3 reads CSVVQGPNQPQHF. CDR3 bases: TGCAGCGTTGTTCAGGGTCCCAATCAGCCCCAGCATTTT.

This clonotype was counted ten times or more. The chain combines TRBV20-1 with TRBJ1-2; 10 nucleotides align to TRBD1. This CDR3 is 15 amino acids long. Germline lookup yields CDR1 DFQATT and CDR2 SNEGSKA (reference sequence). After removal of 6 bases from V and 8 bases from J, the junction contained 15 bases not matched to a gene. CDR3: CSAFRDRGLTGGYTF. The CDR3 nucleotides read TGCAGTGCGTTCCGGGACAGGGGTCTAACGGGAGGCTACACCTTC.

This clonotype was found many times. The rearrangement joins TRBV4-3 to TRBJ2-3; possibly TRBD1 or TRBD2 for D (5 bases each). Germline V lookup: CDR1 LGHNA, CDR2 YSLEER. This CDR3 is built from 17 residues. Trimming took off 1 base at V and 0 bases at J, with 14 bases between the two ends. DNA for the CDR3: TGCGCCAGCAGCCAAGTTGGGGGATCCTCTAGCACAGATACGCAGTATTTT. Residues: CASSQVGGSSSTDTQYF.

This clonotype was seen ten or more times. V and J are TRBV7-2 and TRBJ2-1; D possibly corresponds to TRBD2 (7 bases). V was cut by 1 base and J by 4 bases, with 11 bases left in between. Per germline, CDR1 SGHTA and CDR2 FQGNSA. This CDR3 is 15 amino acids long. Here the CDR3 reads CASSLGGGAYNEQFF. The CDR3 coding sequence is TGTGCCAGCAGCTTAGGTGGGGGGGCATACAATGAGCAGTTCTTC. The variable domain in full, with the rest retrieved from reference TRBV7-2 and TRBJ2-1, is GAGVSQSPSNKVTEKGKDVELRCDPISGHTALYWYRQSLGQGLEFLIYFQGNSAPDKSGLPSDRFSAERTGGSVSTLTIQRTQQEDSAVYLCASSLGGGAYNEQFFGPGTRLTVL.

This clonotype was recorded at least ten times. This rearrangement joins TRBV20-1 to TRBJ2-5; 9 nucleotides agree with TRBD1. V shed 2 bases, J shed 5 bases, and the junction held 9 bases outside the gene matches. CDR1 and CDR2 (germline): DFQATT, SNEGSKA (reference sequence). This CDR3 spans 15 amino acids. The CDR3, as DNA: TGCAGTGCTAGATCGTACAGGGGGCGTCGGGAGACCCAGTACTTC. It encodes CSARSYRGRRETQYF.

This clonotype was found many times. The junction differs from germline at one of its ends, possibly a read error. The chain combines TRBV20-1 with TRBJ2-7; the match to TRBD1 covers 12 bases. The length of the CDR3 is 10 residues. Per germline, CDR1 DFQATT and CDR2 SNEGSKA (reference sequence). CDR3 loop: CSAWDRGQHF. In nucleotides, the CDR3 is TGCAGTGCTTGGGACAGGGGGCAGCACTTC.

This clonotype appeared many times. The V and J genes are TRBV6-1 and TRBJ1-6; D unclear. Germline CDR1 is MNHNS and CDR2 is SASEGT. V lost 1 base and J 1 base, leaving 5 bases between the germline ends. This CDR3 spans 15 amino acids. The CDR3 DNA sequence: TGTGCCAGCAGTGAAGAGACTTCCTATAATTCACCCCTCCACTTT. It yields the protein CASSEETSYNSPLHF.

This clonotype appeared many times. V usage is TRBV28 and J usage is TRBJ1-2, with no clear D. The CDR3 spans 15 residues. Germline assignment: CDR1 MDHEN and CDR2 SYDVKM. Trimming removed 6 bases at V and 3 bases at J, with 17 bases between. Written as DNA, the CDR3 is TGTGCCAGCAGCACAGTAGGGCAGGCCGACTATGGCTACACCTTC. Translated, it gives CASSTVGQADYGYTF.

In this sample, this clonotype turned up many times. The V gene is TRBV5-4, the J gene TRBJ2-2; TRBD2 aligns across 10 bases. The CDR3 is 17 amino acids. With V trimmed by 1 base and J by 1 base, 4 bases remained unmatched. Per the germline V gene, CDR1 is SGHNT and CDR2 is YYREEE (reference sequence). The CDR3 coding sequence is TGTGCCAGCAGCTTGCGACTAGCGGGCTTGAACACCGGGGAGCTGTTTTTT. Translating gives CASSLRLAGLNTGELFF.

This clonotype was seen at least ten times. J is TRBJ2-7 and V is TRBV6-1, with 8 nucleotides matching TRBD1. The germline CDR1 and CDR2 sequences are MNHNS and SASEGT. J was trimmed by 3 bases and V by 6 bases; bases with no gene match: 7. The CDR3 length is 14 residues. CDR3 sequence reads: CASRPGTGVYEQYF. In DNA form, the CDR3 reads TGTGCCAGCAGGCCCGGGACAGGTGTCTACGAGCAGTACTTC.

This clonotype was recorded at least ten times. The V gene is TRBV7-9, the J gene TRBJ1-1; D unresolved. V lost 5 bases to trimming and J lost 1 base, with 8 bases between them. CDR1 SEHNR and CDR2 FQNEAQ come from the germline V gene (reference sequence). CDR3 length: 13 amino acids. CDR3: CASSVQRNTEAFF. For the CDR3, the DNA is TGTGCCAGCAGCGTGCAGAGGAACACTGAAGCTTTCTTT.

This clonotype was seen repeatedly, ten times or more. This rearrangement joins TRBV19 to TRBJ1-1, with D possibly matching TRBD1 (5 bases). The CDR3 contains 13 residues. Germline CDR1 is LNHDA and CDR2 is SQIVND (reference sequence). The V and J ends lost 5 bases and 4 bases respectively, with 11 bases between them. The CDR3 reads CASSATRGTEAFF. The CDR3 DNA is TGTGCCAGTAGTGCTACAAGGGGCACTGAAGCTTTCTTT.

This clonotype was detected many times. This chain joins TRBV12-3 or TRBV12-4 and TRBJ2-3; TRBD2 matches at 8 bases. V shed 3 bases and J 2 bases; nucleotides not matched to a gene: 7. The CDR3 has 16 residues. The CDR3 reads CASSLERGTHTDTQYF. DNA for the CDR3: TGTGCCAGCAGTTTGGAGCGGGGGACCCACACAGATACGCAGTATTTT.

This clonotype has at least ten counts. The chain carries TRBV6-6 and TRBJ1-2; perhaps TRBD1 as D (6 bases). In germline, CDR1 is MNHNY, CDR2 SVGAGI (reference sequence). V dropped 4 bases and J dropped 4 bases, with 16 bases sitting between them. The CDR3 is 15 amino acids. CDR3 nucleotide sequence: TGTGCCAGCAGTTTCCCAACCGGGACAAGCTATGGCTACACCTTC. Protein: CASSFPTGTSYGYTF.

This clonotype was counted ten times or more. The gene calls are TRBV28 and TRBJ1-1, with D unclear. CDR1 MDHEN and CDR2 SYDVKM come from the germline V gene. The V gene lost 7 bases and the J gene lost 4 bases, with 7 bases spanning the gap. The CDR3 has 11 residues. The CDR3 DNA follows: TGTGCCAGCACGGCGTTCACTGAAGCTTTCTTT. It translates to CASTAFTEAFF.

This clonotype was found many times. The CDR3: CASSLLATEAFF. CDR3 nucleotide sequence: TGTGCCAGCAGTTTATTGGCCACTGAAGCTTTCTTT. This chain joins TRBV28 and TRBJ1-1; D remains unclear. With 1 base removed from V and 4 bases from J, the gap between germline ends came to 4 bases. Germline loops: CDR1 MDHEN, CDR2 SYDVKM. The CDR3 is made up of 12 amino acids.

This clonotype was counted ten times or more. This rearrangement joins TRBV6-2 or TRBV6-3 to TRBJ1-5, with 7 positions matching TRBD1. Germline V gene data show CDR1 as MNHEY and CDR2 as SVGEGT. This CDR3 contains 14 residues. The V and J ends lost 4 bases and 3 bases, in that order; junction bases with no gene match: 3. The DNA for the CDR3 is TGTGCCAGCAGTTCGGGACAGAACAATCAGCCCCAGCATTTT. This encodes CASSSGQNNQPQHF.

Note on this clonotype: This clone may be a read error of a much larger clone one base away. The V gene is TRBV4-3, the J gene TRBJ2-7; 8 nucleotides align to TRBD2. The CDR3 is 15 residues long. CDR1 and CDR2 from the germline V gene are LGHNA and YSLEER. V dropped 4 bases and J dropped 0; count of bases not matched to a gene: 5. The CDR3, as DNA: TGCGCCAGCAGCCGAGGACTAGCAGGCTCCTACGAGCAGTACTTC. Translating gives CASSRGLAGSYEQYF.

This clonotype has at least ten counts. The chain joins TRBV28 to TRBJ2-7; TRBD2 agrees at 7 bases. J lost 1 base, V lost 6 bases, and 6 bases had no gene match. The CDR3 has 14 residues. The germline gives CDR1 MDHEN, CDR2 SYDVKM. In DNA, the CDR3 is TGTGCCAGCAGCCGGGGAGGGGAATCCTACGAGCAGTACTTC. This sequence encodes CASSRGGESYEQYF.

This clonotype was counted ten times or more. The CDR3 is CASSILATGPPYEQYF. CDR3 in DNA: TGTGCCAGCAGTATACTCGCTACCGGGCCCCCCTACGAGCAGTACTTC. The rearrangement uses TRBV27 and TRBJ2-7, with no clear D. This CDR3 is built from 16 residues. V lost 5 bases and J lost 2, with 19 bases in between. Germline CDR1 is MNHEY and CDR2 is SMNVEV (reference sequence).